Below are 30 T cell receptor beta chains sequenced from a single sample in a study of blood T cell repertoires in COVID-19. The table came from immunoSEQ multiplex PCR; TCRdb's copy has only in-frame clones and leaves some out. The repertoire holds 330,000 or so clones, with roughly 87% as singletons. The material sequenced was peripheral blood. These receptors were taken from a man aged 30 to 39 with COVID-19, enrolled during active disease.

The V call is TRBV11-2, the J call TRBJ2-5; no definite D call. This CDR3 has 13 residues. Germline-derived CDR1 and CDR2 are SGHAT and FQNNGV. Trimming removed 4 bases from V and 4 bases from J, with 10 bases in between. CDR3: CASSSGAGETQYF. Written as DNA, the CDR3 is TGTGCCAGCAGCTCCGGAGCCGGAGAGACCCAGTACTTC.

V usage is TRBV5-1 and J usage is TRBJ2-1; TRBD2 aligns across 16 bases. CDR3 size: 19 residues. The J segment lost 9 bases and the V segment lost 3 bases, leaving 15 bases of the junction unmatched. Germline V gives CDR1 SGHRS, CDR2 YFSETQ. DNA of the CDR3: TGCGCCAGCAGCTGGCACACCTCCGGGACTAGCGGGAGGGTGTCTGAGCAGTTCTTC. It codes for CASSWHTSGTSGRVSEQFF.

J is TRBJ1-1 and V is TRBV5-1; weak D call: TRBD1 (6 bases). Trimming left V 7 bases short and J 1 base short, with 11 bases between. The CDR3 spans 13 residues. The germline V gene encodes CDR1 SGHRS and CDR2 YFSETQ. CDR3 DNA: TGCGCCAGCCATGGACAGCCGAACACTGAAGCTTTCTTT. Residues: CASHGQPNTEAFF.

The rearrangement links TRBV12-5 to TRBJ1-4; maybe TRBD1 (6 bases). The CDR3 extends over 15 amino acids. Germline V gives CDR1 LGHNT, CDR2 FRNRAP. The V gene lost 1 base and the J gene lost 7 bases, with 13 bases spanning the gap. This CDR3 reads CASGLARGGSEKLFF. In DNA, the CDR3 is TGTGCTAGTGGTTTGGCCAGGGGTGGGAGTGAAAAACTGTTTTTT. Complete variable domain (other parts from reference TRBV12-5 and TRBJ1-4): DARVTQTPRHKVTEMGQEVTMRCQPILGHNTVFWYRQTMMQGLELLAYFRNRAPLDDSGMPKDRFSAEMPDATLATLKIQPSEPRDSAVYFCASGLARGGSEKLFFGSGTQLSVL.

This clone was detected once. This chain joins TRBV14 and TRBJ2-7; 13 bases are shared with TRBD2. This CDR3 comprises 15 residues. Germline trimming cut 0 bases from V and 4 bases from J; bases unmatched to any gene: 0. CDR1 SGHDN and CDR2 FVKESK come from the germline V gene. CDR3 in amino acids: CASSQEGLAGYEQYF. CDR3 nucleotide sequence: TGTGCCAGCAGCCAAGAGGGACTAGCGGGATACGAGCAGTACTTC.

The gene calls are TRBV25-1 and TRBJ2-7, with 7 bases that match TRBD1. Unmatched junction bases numbered 5, after V lost 3 bases and J lost 0 bases. The germline V gene has CDR1 MGHDK and CDR2 SYGVNS. The CDR3 sequence is 15 residues long. This CDR3 is CASSEPGTASYEQYF. CDR3 coding DNA: TGTGCCAGCAGTGAGCCCGGGACAGCCTCCTACGAGCAGTACTTC.

V and J are TRBV5-1 and TRBJ1-4; a weak D match, TRBD1 (6 bases). The CDR3 contains 14 residues. Per the germline V gene, CDR1 is SGHRS and CDR2 is YFSETQ. Between the trimmed V and J ends, which lost 2 bases and 5 bases, there was a span of 10 bases. The chain's CDR3 is CASSLTDRNEKLFF. CDR3 nucleotide sequence: TGCGCCAGCAGCTTAACAGACAGGAATGAAAAACTGTTTTTT.

The rearrangement links TRBV18 to TRBJ1-2; 9 bases align to TRBD1. Germline loops: CDR1 KGHSH, CDR2 LQKENI. V was clipped by 1 base and J by 0 bases; unmatched bases: 3. This CDR3 comprises 16 residues. CDR3 sequence reads: CASSPRQGDTNYGYTF. CDR3 bases: TGTGCCAGCTCACCACGACAGGGGGATACTAACTATGGCTACACCTTC.

This clone was seen only once. The chain employs TRBV7-2 and TRBJ2-2; 9 bases map to TRBD1. Germline loops: CDR1 SGHTA, CDR2 FQGNSA. CDR3 size: 17 residues. The J segment lost 9 bases and the V segment lost 6 bases, leaving 17 bases of the junction unmatched. The CDR3 here is CASSLLGDRVFLRELFF. CDR3 sequence (DNA): TGTGCCAGCAGTCTTCTCGGGGACAGGGTCTTTCTCAGGGAGCTGTTTTTT.

This clone showed up just once. The DNA for the CDR3 is TGTGCCAGCAGCCTGCGACTAGCGGGCTTGCAGTTCTTC. Translated: CASSLRLAGLQFF. The V gene is TRBV5-4, the J gene TRBJ2-1, with 10 bases that match TRBD2. The V gene's germline CDR1 is SGHNT and CDR2 YYREEE (reference sequence). The V and J ends lost 4 bases and 12 bases, in that order; junction bases with no gene match: 7. CDR3 length equals 13 residues.

The chain joins TRBV24-1 to TRBJ2-3; maybe TRBD2 (6 bases). With 5 bases removed from V and 6 bases from J, the gap between germline ends came to 11 bases. This CDR3 region has 13 residues. Germline CDR1 reads KGHDR; CDR2 reads SFDVKD. The CDR3 region has the DNA TGTGCCACCAGTGGAAAGGGAGGTGATACGCAGTATTTT. As protein: CATSGKGGDTQYF.

The chain's CDR3 is CASSHLKGTGRPRDYEQYF. The DNA for the CDR3 is TGTGCCAGCAGCCACCTGAAAGGGACAGGGAGACCAAGGGACTACGAGCAGTACTTC. This chain joins TRBV14 and TRBJ2-7; 9 bases fit TRBD1. The CDR3 has 19 amino acids. Germline CDR1 and CDR2: SGHDN and FVKESK. Trimming cost V 3 bases and J 3 bases; bases outside gene matches: 18.

J is TRBJ2-2 and V is TRBV27, with D perhaps matching TRBD2 (5 bases). CDR1 MNHEY and CDR2 SMNVEV come from the germline V gene (reference sequence). CDR3 size: 17 residues. V dropped 4 bases and J dropped 4 bases, with 19 bases sitting between them. CDR3 sequence reads: CASSSHSAEGRTGELFF. CDR3 nucleotides: TGTGCCAGCAGTTCACACAGCGCCGAGGGCCGCACCGGGGAGCTGTTTTTT.

This clone occurred a few times. The chain has TRBV7-3 and TRBJ2-2; possible D gene TRBD2, 6 bases. Looked up from germline, CDR1 is SGHTA and CDR2 is FQGTGA. The germline V and J ends were trimmed by 6 bases and 6 bases, with 11 bases remaining between them. There are 13 residues in the CDR3. The CDR3 here is CASSRREAGELFF. The DNA for the CDR3 is TGTGCCAGCAGTAGGAGGGAGGCCGGGGAGCTGTTTTTT.

V usage is TRBV4-1 and J usage is TRBJ2-3, with 11 bases aligning to TRBD1. The trim removed 6 bases at V and 3 bases at J, leaving 11 bases unmatched. Germline values: CDR1 MGHRA, CDR2 YSYEKL. The CDR3 covers 17 residues. CDR3 residues: CASSRFGQGARTDTQYF. The CDR3 DNA is TGCGCCAGCAGTCGATTCGGACAGGGGGCGCGAACAGATACGCAGTATTTT.

This chain uses TRBV5-8 with TRBJ1-3, with D unresolved. In germline, CDR1 is SGHTS, CDR2 YDEGEE. Trimming stripped 5 bases from V and 0 bases from J, with 9 bases between. The CDR3 loop spans 14 amino acids. CDR3 bases: TGTGCCAGCAGTAAACAGACCTCTGGAAACACCATATATTTT. Amino acids: CASSKQTSGNTIYF. Complete variable domain (other parts from reference TRBV5-8 and TRBJ1-3): EAGVTQSPTHLIKTRGQQATLRCSPISGHTSVYWYQQALGLGLQFLLWYDEGEERNRGNFPPRFSGRQFPNYSSELNVNALELEDSALYLCASSKQTSGNTIYFGEGSWLTVV.

The chain uses TRBV5-1 and TRBJ1-5; 9 bases fit TRBD1. The CDR3 covers 14 residues. Unmatched junction bases numbered 2, after V lost 0 bases and J lost 7 bases. CDR1 and CDR2 from the germline V gene are SGHRS and YFSETQ. The CDR3 reads CASSLGTGAQPQHF. In DNA, the CDR3 is TGCGCCAGCAGCTTGGGGACAGGGGCCCAGCCCCAGCATTTT. The full variable domain, in which reference TRBV5-1 and TRBJ1-5 provide the parts outside the CDR3, is KAGVTQTPRYLIKTRGQQVTLSCSPISGHRSVSWYQQTPGQGLQFLFEYFSETQRNKGNFPGRFSGRQFSNSRSEMNVSTLELGDSALYLCASSLGTGAQPQHFGDGTRLSIL.

The V call is TRBV30, the J call TRBJ2-7, with 8 bases that match TRBD1. Losses at the gene ends were 2 bases for V and 0 bases for J; bases not matched to a gene: 6. CDR3 length: 15 residues. Germline loops: CDR1 GTSNPN, CDR2 SVGIG (reference sequence). The CDR3: CAWSLRTGNSYEQYF. The CDR3 region has the DNA TGTGCCTGGAGTCTCCGGACAGGGAACTCCTACGAGCAGTACTTC.

CDR3 DNA: TGCGCCAGCAGCTTCGGGACAGGGGACAATGAGCAGTTCTTC. Its protein product is CASSFGTGDNEQFF. V usage is TRBV5-1 and J usage is TRBJ2-1, with TRBD1 identical over 10 bases. V shed 2 bases and J 5 bases; nucleotides not matched to a gene: 1. CDR3 length: 14 residues. In germline, CDR1 is SGHRS, CDR2 YFSETQ.

The chain has TRBV30 and TRBJ2-1, with 11 positions matching TRBD2. Trimming cost V 4 bases and J 8 bases; bases outside gene matches: 10. This CDR3 has 15 amino acids. Germline V gives CDR1 GTSNPN, CDR2 SVGIG (reference sequence). The chain's CDR3 is CAWNRGLAGGHEQFF. The CDR3 region has the DNA TGTGCCTGGAACCGAGGACTAGCGGGCGGGCATGAGCAGTTCTTC.

The V call is TRBV2, the J call TRBJ2-7, with TRBD2 matching 14 bases. There are 15 residues in the CDR3. The germline V gene has CDR1 SNHLY and CDR2 FYNNEI. Unmatched junction bases numbered 6, after V lost 6 bases and J lost 5 bases. This CDR3 is CASRPGLAGVDEQYF. CDR3 nucleotides: TGTGCCAGCAGACCGGGACTAGCGGGGGTAGACGAGCAGTACTTC.

The genes are TRBV14 and TRBJ1-4; D might be TRBD1 (6 bases). Trimming removed 2 bases from V and 7 bases from J, with 17 bases in between. CDR1 SGHDN and CDR2 FVKESK come from the germline V gene. The CDR3 has 16 residues. The CDR3, as DNA: TGTGCCAGCAGCCAAATGGGAAAGGGGGAAGGTGAAAAACTGTTTTTT. This codes for CASSQMGKGEGEKLFF.

The CDR3 is CASKTGRYGEQFF. DNA for the CDR3: TGTGCCAGTAAGACAGGAAGGTACGGTGAGCAGTTCTTC. The J gene is TRBJ2-1, the V gene TRBV19; D is perhaps TRBD1 (6 bases). This CDR3 has 13 amino acids. Germline CDR1 and CDR2: LNHDA and SQIVND (reference sequence). The V end was cut by 7 bases, the J end by 9 bases, with 16 bases between.

The rearrangement joins TRBV19 to TRBJ1-1; D is possibly TRBD1 (6 bases). Germline V gene lookup returns CDR1 LNHDA and CDR2 SQIVND (reference sequence). V lost 1 base to trimming and J lost 10 bases, with 10 bases between them. This CDR3 has 12 amino acids. This CDR3 is CASSIGGTRAFF. CDR3 DNA: TGTGCCAGTAGTATAGGGGGGACAAGAGCTTTCTTT.

J is TRBJ2-7 and V is TRBV7-9, with 10 bases fitting TRBD1. V shed 1 base, J shed 6 bases, and the junction held 3 bases outside the gene matches. The CDR3 spans 14 residues. Germline V gives CDR1 SEHNR, CDR2 FQNEAQ (reference sequence). The CDR3 loop is CASSLEGQGSEQYF. The CDR3 coding sequence is TGTGCCAGCAGCTTAGAGGGACAGGGGAGCGAGCAGTACTTC.

This chain joins TRBV21-1 and TRBJ2-5; the D call of TRBD2 is as the table states it, not checked on the DNA. TRBV21-1 is recorded as a pseudogene. The CDR3 totals 15 residues. The CDR3 DNA reads TGTGCCAGCAGCCGGTGGCGGGGGTGGAGGGAGACCCAGTACTTC. It specifies CASSRWRGWRETQYF.

The V gene is TRBV24-1, the J gene TRBJ2-2; D is possibly TRBD1 (5 bases). CDR1 and CDR2 from the germline V gene are KGHDR and SFDVKD. The CDR3 extends over 13 amino acids. V was pared by 9 bases and J by 1 base, with 8 bases between. The CDR3 sequence is CATLGQNTGELFF. The CDR3 DNA is TGTGCCACCCTCGGACAGAACACCGGGGAGCTGTTTTTT.

Only a few counts were recorded for this clone. The V call is TRBV7-2, the J call TRBJ1-1; D may be TRBD1 (5 bases). CDR1 is SGHTA and CDR2 is FQGNSA in the germline V gene. This CDR3 contains 13 residues. Trimming removed 5 bases from V and 6 bases from J, with 13 bases in between. CDR3 in DNA: TGTGCCAGCAGCCCGATAAGGGGCCCTGAAGCTTTCTTT. Translation gives CASSPIRGPEAFF. Variable domain in full (rest from reference TRBV7-2 and TRBJ1-1): GAGVSQSPSNKVTEKGKDVELRCDPISGHTALYWYRQSLGQGLEFLIYFQGNSAPDKSGLPSDRFSAERTGGSVSTLTIQRTQQEDSAVYLCASSPIRGPEAFFGQGTRLTVV.

The CDR3 protein is CASSISGRKTDTQYF. The CDR3 coding sequence is TGTGCCAGCAGTATTAGCGGGAGGAAGACAGATACGCAGTATTTT. The V and J genes are TRBV27 and TRBJ2-3, with 10 bases lining up with TRBD2. This CDR3 has 15 amino acids. Trimming took 5 bases from V and 3 from J; bases not matched to a gene: 5. Germline-derived CDR1 and CDR2 are MNHEY and SMNVEV (reference sequence).

V and J are TRBV6-2 or TRBV6-3 and TRBJ2-1; weak D call: TRBD2 (5 bases). The V gene's germline CDR1 is MNHEY and CDR2 SVGEGT. With 6 bases removed from V and 7 bases from J, the gap between germline ends came to 19 bases. The CDR3 is made up of 15 amino acids. CDR3 coding DNA: TGTGCCAGCAGCGATTACCGAGAGGGCGGGAATGAGCAGTTCTTC. It translates to CASSDYREGGNEQFF.